A single sample is the source of the 29 T cell receptor beta chains below, sequenced in a study of graft-versus-host responses after intestinal transplantation. Their recognized antigens are unknown. Only in-frame clones appear in the TCRdb table, and some are missing; sequencing was by immunoSEQ multiplex PCR. The sample yields 90,000 to 130,000 clones, 93% seen once. The sample was unstimulated CD8+ T cells sorted from spleen or lymph node cells, taken before intestinal transplant. The receptors originated from a human donor who received an intestinal transplant.

The J gene is TRBJ1-1, the V gene TRBV30; no clear D gene. The CDR3 is 13 residues long. Between the trimmed V and J ends, which lost 2 bases and 1 base, there was a span of 8 bases. Per the germline V gene, CDR1 is GTSNPN and CDR2 is SVGIG (reference sequence). This CDR3 reads CAWSLTQNTEAFF. The CDR3, as DNA: TGTGCCTGGAGTCTTACACAGAACACTGAAGCTTTCTTT.

V and J are TRBV30 and TRBJ1-1; a weak D match, TRBD1 (5 bases). CDR1 GTSNPN and CDR2 SVGIG come from the germline V gene (reference sequence). Trimming shortened V by 5 bases and J by 1 base, and 8 bases separated the two germline ends. This CDR3 comprises 12 residues. The CDR3 DNA sequence: TGTGCCTGGGGGCAGGGGAACACTGAAGCTTTCTTT. Translation: CAWGQGNTEAFF.

This clone was seen only once. The chain combines TRBV19 with TRBJ1-5; D gene unclear. Trimming left V 1 base short and J 4 bases short, with 11 bases between. Per the germline V gene, CDR1 is LNHDA and CDR2 is SQIVND (reference sequence). The CDR3 has 15 residues. CDR3 sequence (DNA): TGTGCCAGTAGTATAGTTCCCGGGTATAATCAGCCCCAGCATTTT. Protein product: CASSIVPGYNQPQHF.

V usage is TRBV10-2 and J usage is TRBJ1-4; D unresolved. Germline lookup yields CDR1 WSHSY and CDR2 SAAADI. V was pared by 2 bases and J by 8 bases, with 9 bases between. The length of the CDR3 is 13 residues. Here the CDR3 DNA reads TGCGCCAGCAGTGAGGGCGTTGGGGAAAAACTGTTTTTT. As protein: CASSEGVGEKLFF.

The chain combines TRBV28 with TRBJ2-2; 10 bases line up with TRBD1. Germline CDR1 MDHEN, CDR2 SYDVKM. CDR3 size: 18 residues. Trimming removed 7 bases from V and 0 bases from J; junction bases left unmatched: 11. The CDR3 DNA reads TGTGCCAGCAACCCGGGACAGGGGACACTCGCGAACACCGGGGAGCTGTTTTTT. The encoded protein is CASNPGQGTLANTGELFF.

The chain couples TRBV4-1 to TRBJ2-7, with unresolved D. The V end was cut by 0 bases, the J end by 5 bases, with 11 bases between. CDR3 size: 14 residues. Germline CDR1 reads MGHRA; CDR2 reads YSYEKL. CDR3: CASSQEGPGHEQYF. CDR3 nucleotide sequence: TGCGCCAGCAGCCAAGAAGGGCCCGGCCACGAGCAGTACTTC.

The genes are TRBV28 and TRBJ1-1; D is possibly TRBD1 (6 bases). The germline CDR1 and CDR2 sequences are MDHEN and SYDVKM. Trimming left V 6 bases short and J 0 bases short, with 17 bases between. This CDR3 has 16 amino acids. CDR3 nucleotide sequence: TGTGCCAGCAGCCAACTTGGGGGGCGGCTGAACACTGAAGCTTTCTTT. Its protein is CASSQLGGRLNTEAFF.

The chain carries TRBV27 and TRBJ2-1, with 10 bases aligning to TRBD2. J was trimmed by 0 bases and V by 5 bases; bases with no gene match: 10. Per germline, CDR1 MNHEY and CDR2 SMNVEV (reference sequence). This CDR3 has 18 residues. The CDR3 protein is CASSLFWTSGSSYNEQFF. The CDR3 DNA follows: TGTGCCAGCAGTCTATTCTGGACTAGCGGCAGCTCCTACAATGAGCAGTTCTTC.

The J gene is TRBJ2-7, the V gene TRBV7-6; D tentatively reads TRBD1 or TRBD2 (5 bases each). This CDR3 comprises 13 residues. Trimming shortened V by 4 bases and J by 3 bases, and 10 bases separated the two germline ends. In germline, CDR1 is SGHVS, CDR2 FNYEAQ. CDR3 DNA: TGTGCCAGCAGCTCCAGGGAGTACTACGAGCAGTACTTC. Residues: CASSSREYYEQYF.

This chain links TRBV11-2 with TRBJ2-4; D call uncertain. The CDR3 extends over 12 amino acids. CDR1 and CDR2 (germline): SGHAT, FQNNGV. V lost 1 base, J lost 6 bases, and 4 bases lay in between. This CDR3 is CASSLAGNIQYF. The CDR3 nucleotides are TGTGCCAGCAGCTTAGCTGGAAACATTCAGTACTTC.

The chain couples TRBV30 to TRBJ1-4, with D hard to call. Looked up from germline, CDR1 is GTSNPN and CDR2 is SVGIG (reference sequence). This CDR3 has 15 residues. V lost 2 bases to trimming and J lost 0 bases, with 10 bases between them. CDR3 DNA sequence: TGTGCCTGGAGTCAAGAGCTGACAACTAATGAAAAACTGTTTTTT. Encoded protein: CAWSQELTTNEKLFF.

V and J are TRBV27 and TRBJ2-1; D is unclear. Trimming removed 0 bases at V and 3 bases at J, with 12 bases between. CDR1 is MNHEY and CDR2 is SMNVEV in the germline V gene (reference sequence). This CDR3 is 16 amino acids long. CDR3 residues: CASSLSTSILYNEQFF. The DNA for the CDR3 is TGTGCCAGCAGTTTATCGACCAGCATCCTCTACAATGAGCAGTTCTTC.

The V gene is TRBV9, the J gene TRBJ2-2; 14 positions match TRBD2. This CDR3 is 18 amino acids long. J was trimmed by 7 bases and V by 0 bases; bases with no gene match: 8. CDR1 and CDR2 from the germline V gene are SGDLS and YYNGEE. The CDR3, as DNA: TGTGCCAGCAGCGTAGACGGACTAGCGGGAGGAAGGGGCGGGGAGCTGTTTTTT. Its translation is CASSVDGLAGGRGGELFF.

This clone is a singleton in its sample. The chain couples TRBV5-4 to TRBJ2-1, with TRBD2 identical over 8 bases. After removal of 4 bases from V and 0 bases from J, the junction contained 9 bases not matched to a gene. Germline values: CDR1 SGHNT, CDR2 YYREEE (reference sequence). CDR3 length equals 17 residues. CDR3 DNA: TGTGCCAGCAGCCCACTCCCCAGCGGGAGCTCCTACAATGAGCAGTTCTTC. The encoded protein is CASSPLPSGSSYNEQFF. Variable domain in full (rest from reference TRBV5-4 and TRBJ2-1): ETGVTQSPTHLIKTRGQQVTLRCSSQSGHNTVSWYQQALGQGPQFIFQYYREEENGRGNFPPRFSGLQFPNYSSELNVNALELDDSALYLCASSPLPSGSSYNEQFFGPGTRLTVL.

The genes are TRBV27 and TRBJ2-7; 8 bases fit TRBD2. Looked up from germline, CDR1 is MNHEY and CDR2 is SMNVEV (reference sequence). The CDR3 is 13 amino acids. J was trimmed by 4 bases and V by 5 bases; bases with no gene match: 4. The CDR3 spells CASSSGRKYEQYF. The DNA for the CDR3 is TGTGCCAGCAGTAGCGGGAGAAAATACGAGCAGTACTTC.

The genes are TRBV25-1 and TRBJ2-7; no definite D call. CDR1 and CDR2 from the germline V gene are MGHDK and SYGVNS. The CDR3 sequence is 11 residues long. V was shortened by 7 bases and J by 3 bases, with 7 bases between the two germline ends. CDR3 sequence reads: CASTHGYEQYF. CDR3 in DNA: TGTGCCAGCACCCATGGCTACGAGCAGTACTTC.

V gene TRBV19 combines with J gene TRBJ2-7; D remains ambiguous. The V end lost 3 bases, the J end lost 3 bases, and 6 bases lay between the germline ends. The CDR3 has 12 amino acids. CDR1 and CDR2 from the germline V gene are LNHDA and SQIVND (reference sequence). The CDR3 loop is CASSINGYEQYF. The CDR3 DNA reads TGTGCCAGTAGTATTAACGGCTACGAGCAGTACTTC.

This sequence joins TRBV28 and TRBJ2-3, with D possibly being TRBD1 (5 bases). Germline-derived CDR1 and CDR2 are MDHEN and SYDVKM. The CDR3 covers 14 residues. Trimming removed 5 bases at V and 5 bases at J, with 14 bases between. DNA for the CDR3: TGTGCCAGCAGTCATCCAGGGTGGTTAGATACGCAGTATTTT. It is translated as CASSHPGWLDTQYF.

This chain links TRBV5-1 with TRBJ1-2; TRBD1 matches 9 bases. The CDR3 spans 15 residues. The germline V gene has CDR1 SGHRS and CDR2 YFSETQ. The trim removed 2 bases at V and 6 bases at J, leaving 8 bases unmatched. The CDR3 nucleotides are TGCGCCAGCAGCTTTGACCCGGGACAGGGAAATGGCTACACCTTC. Its protein is CASSFDPGQGNGYTF.

The rearrangement uses TRBV19 and TRBJ2-1; D is ambiguous. This CDR3 region has 16 residues. Per germline, CDR1 LNHDA and CDR2 SQIVND (reference sequence). Trimming stripped 7 bases from V and 0 bases from J, with 16 bases between. This CDR3 reads CASTFSSYSSYNEQFF. The CDR3 nucleotides read TGTGCCAGTACCTTCTCCTCCTATAGCTCCTACAATGAGCAGTTCTTC.

Regarding this clone: The sample has other DNA sequences that encode this CDR3 too. V gene TRBV2 combines with J gene TRBJ2-3, with a weak D call TRBD2 (5 bases). V was clipped by 3 bases and J by 4 bases, with 11 bases between them. CDR1 is SNHLY, CDR2 FYNNEI, per germline. The CDR3 contains 14 residues. CDR3 in amino acids: CASSDGGPADTQYF. For the CDR3, the DNA is TGTGCCAGCAGTGACGGAGGTCCCGCAGATACGCAGTATTTT.

This chain links TRBV6-1 with TRBJ2-7; D could derive from TRBD1 or TRBD2 (5 bases each). This CDR3 has 13 amino acids. The germline V gene encodes CDR1 MNHNS and CDR2 SASEGT. Trimming pared 3 bases from V and 7 bases from J, leaving 13 bases between. CDR3 bases: TGTGCCAGCAGTGACCTGGGGGACGGGGAGCAGTACTTC. It translates to CASSDLGDGEQYF.

In its sample, this clone was seen once. J is TRBJ2-7 and V is TRBV4-2; D may correspond to TRBD1 or TRBD2 (6 bases each). The germline CDR1 and CDR2 sequences are LGHNA and YNFKEQ. Trimming removed 1 base from V and 0 bases from J, with 16 bases in between. The CDR3 spans 17 residues. The CDR3 reads CASSQGGPPGASYEQYF. CDR3 nucleotide sequence: TGTGCCAGCAGCCAAGGGGGGCCGCCGGGAGCCTCCTACGAGCAGTACTTC.

The chain combines TRBV29-1 with TRBJ2-7, with D tentatively TRBD1 (8 bases). The V gene's germline CDR1 is SQVTM and CDR2 ANQGSEA. Trimming took 4 bases from V and 6 from J, leaving 22 bases between them. This CDR3 region has 15 residues. This CDR3 is CSVVGRGQDLREQYF. DNA of the CDR3: TGCAGCGTTGTAGGGAGGGGACAGGACTTGCGCGAGCAGTACTTC.

The chain carries TRBV5-6 and TRBJ1-2; the match to TRBD1 covers 7 bases. The V gene's germline CDR1 is SGHDT and CDR2 YYEEEE. V trimming: 5 bases; J trimming: 6 bases; junction bases outside the gene matches: 13. This CDR3 is 15 amino acids long. CDR3 sequence: CASSSEAGGLDGYTF. CDR3 nucleotides: TGTGCCAGCAGTTCTGAGGCAGGGGGATTGGATGGCTACACCTTC.

This chain joins TRBV11-2 and TRBJ1-1, with D uncertain. This CDR3 is built from 12 residues. Trimming took 4 bases from V and 5 from J, leaving 8 bases between them. Germline V gene data show CDR1 as SGHAT and CDR2 as FQNNGV. The CDR3 protein is CASSWVTTEAFF. The CDR3 region has the DNA TGTGCCAGCAGCTGGGTGACGACTGAAGCTTTCTTT.

The CDR3 coding sequence is TGTGCCAGCAGCTCCGGACAGCGACGGCTAGCGGAAAACTACAATGAGCAGTTCTTC. This gives the protein CASSSGQRRLAENYNEQFF. The J gene is TRBJ2-1, the V gene TRBV5-4, with a possible D match to TRBD2 (7 bases). The CDR3 length is 19 residues. Looked up from germline, CDR1 is SGHNT and CDR2 is YYREEE (reference sequence). Trimming pared 3 bases from V and 3 bases from J, leaving 25 bases between. Complete variable domain (other parts from reference TRBV5-4 and TRBJ2-1): ETGVTQSPTHLIKTRGQQVTLRCSSQSGHNTVSWYQQALGQGPQFIFQYYREEENGRGNFPPRFSGLQFPNYSSELNVNALELDDSALYLCASSSGQRRLAENYNEQFFGPGTRLTVL.

This sequence joins TRBV7-3 and TRBJ1-5, with D hard to call. The germline V gene has CDR1 SGHTA and CDR2 FQGTGA. This CDR3 region has 17 residues. Trimming took off 5 bases at V and 5 bases at J, with 22 bases between the two ends. CDR3 in DNA: TGTGCCAGCAGCCCCTGTCGGACTCACGATCGTGATCAGCCCCAGCATTTT. This translates into CASSPCRTHDRDQPQHF.

The chain carries TRBV19 and TRBJ2-1; D uncertain. Trimming stripped 3 bases from V and 4 bases from J, with 10 bases between. CDR3 size: 14 residues. Germline V gives CDR1 LNHDA, CDR2 SQIVND (reference sequence). In DNA, the CDR3 is TGTGCCAGTAGTATGGACGGGCGGTACAATGAGCAGTTCTTC. Translation: CASSMDGRYNEQFF.